Each of the 17 T cell receptor beta chains below was sequenced from the same sample in a study of blood T cell repertoires in COVID-19. The method was immunoSEQ multiplex PCR; TCRdb's version includes in-frame clones alone and lacks a portion of them. The sample has about 180,000 clones, around 85% seen once. The sample taken for sequencing was peripheral blood. These receptors were collected from a man older than 75 with COVID-19, enrolled during active disease.

The chain uses TRBV24-1 and TRBJ1-2; D is unresolved. Germline V gives CDR1 KGHDR, CDR2 SFDVKD. Trimming cost V 5 bases and J 3 bases, with 6 bases left between them. This CDR3 has 12 residues. The CDR3 sequence: CATSGGDYGYTF. CDR3 bases: TGTGCCACCAGTGGCGGAGACTATGGCTACACCTTC.

The chain couples TRBV2 to TRBJ1-1, with TRBD1 matching over 7 bases. With 5 bases clipped from V and 1 base from J, the junction kept 4 bases outside the gene matches. The CDR3 is 14 amino acids. Germline V gives CDR1 SNHLY, CDR2 FYNNEI. The CDR3 loop is CASSRQGANTEAFF. Written as DNA, the CDR3 is TGTGCCAGCAGTCGACAGGGTGCGAACACTGAAGCTTTCTTT.

This clone was found a few times. This chain links TRBV5-6 with TRBJ1-2; 8 nucleotides match TRBD1. This CDR3 comprises 15 residues. Germline V gene data show CDR1 as SGHDT and CDR2 as YYEEEE. Trimming took 4 bases from V and 4 from J; bases not matched to a gene: 9. In DNA form, the CDR3 reads TGTGCCAGCAGCGAAAGGGGACAGGTAACCTATGGCTACACCTTC. Translation gives CASSERGQVTYGYTF.

The rearrangement uses TRBV11-1 and TRBJ1-2, with 9 bases lining up with TRBD1. The CDR3 has 15 amino acids. The germline CDR1 and CDR2 sequences are SGHAT and FQDESV (reference sequence). V shed 7 bases and J 5 bases; nucleotides not matched to a gene: 11. This CDR3 reads CASTETGGDRYGYTF. In DNA form, the CDR3 reads TGTGCCAGCACCGAGACAGGGGGAGACCGGTATGGCTACACCTTC.

This sequence joins TRBV5-4 and TRBJ1-5; possibly TRBD1 for D (6 bases). The CDR3 covers 15 residues. Germline CDR1 and CDR2: SGHNT and YYREEE (reference sequence). V was shortened by 0 bases and J by 3 bases, with 10 bases between the two germline ends. Here the CDR3 DNA reads TGTGCCAGCAGCTTGGTACAGGGCAACAATCAGCCCCAGCATTTT. As protein: CASSLVQGNNQPQHF. The complete variable domain, with remaining parts taken from reference TRBV5-4 and TRBJ1-5, reads ETGVTQSPTHLIKTRGQQVTLRCSSQSGHNTVSWYQQALGQGPQFIFQYYREEENGRGNFPPRFSGLQFPNYSSELNVNALELDDSALYLCASSLVQGNNQPQHFGDGTRLSIL.

In its sample, this clone was seen a few times. The chain has TRBV11-2 and TRBJ1-4, with D possibly being TRBD1 (5 bases). The V and J ends lost 0 bases and 0 bases respectively, with 8 bases between them. Germline CDR1 reads SGHAT; CDR2 reads FQNNGV. CDR3 length equals 16 residues. CDR3 sequence (DNA): TGTGCCAGCAGCTTAGATAGGGGCTCAACTAATGAAAAACTGTTTTTT. Translated: CASSLDRGSTNEKLFF.

This chain joins TRBV29-1 and TRBJ1-3; no firm D call. Trimming took off 6 bases at V and 2 bases at J, with 8 bases between the two ends. CDR1 is SQVTM, CDR2 ANQGSEA, per germline. This CDR3 spans 12 amino acids. The CDR3 reads CSVVAPGNTIYF. DNA of the CDR3: TGCAGCGTGGTGGCCCCTGGAAACACCATATATTTT.

This chain links TRBV2 with TRBJ2-5, with D tentatively TRBD1 (5 bases). Trimming pared 5 bases from V and 4 bases from J, leaving 11 bases between. This CDR3 contains 13 residues. CDR1 is SNHLY and CDR2 is FYNNEI in the germline V gene. The CDR3 nucleotides are TGTGCCAGCAGTTTCCAGGGTATAGAGACCCAGTACTTC. Amino acids: CASSFQGIETQYF.

The chain joins TRBV6-6 to TRBJ2-1; TRBD1 is a possible D gene (5 bases). Deletions cut 7 bases from V and 0 bases from J, with 7 bases between. This CDR3 spans 13 amino acids. Per the germline V gene, CDR1 is MNHNY and CDR2 is SVGAGI (reference sequence). CDR3 nucleotides: TGTGCCAGCACTAGGGGCTCCTACAATGAGCAGTTCTTC. Translated, it gives CASTRGSYNEQFF.

This rearrangement joins TRBV7-2 to TRBJ2-7; no definite D call. Deletions cut 0 bases from V and 7 bases from J, with 7 bases between. Germline values: CDR1 SGHTA, CDR2 FQGNSA. The CDR3 covers 12 residues. The CDR3 region has the DNA TGTGCCAGCAGCTTAGCGATCGGGGAGCAGTACTTC. It is translated as CASSLAIGEQYF.

The rearrangement links TRBV6-5 to TRBJ2-3, with 8 bases that match TRBD2. V was clipped by 2 bases and J by 0 bases; unmatched bases: 1. Germline V CDR1 and CDR2: MNHEY, SVGAGI. This CDR3 has 15 amino acids. CDR3 coding DNA: TGTGCCAGCAGTTACCGGGGGGGGAGCACAGATACGCAGTATTTT. Its translation: CASSYRGGSTDTQYF.

The CDR3 DNA is TGCAGCGTTGATCCACAGGGCGGTGAGCAGTTCTTC. This gives the protein CSVDPQGGEQFF. This sequence joins TRBV29-1 and TRBJ2-1, with D maybe TRBD1 (6 bases). The V end lost 3 bases, the J end lost 9 bases, and 12 bases lay between the germline ends. The CDR3 length is 12 residues. Looked up from germline, CDR1 is SQVTM and CDR2 is ANQGSEA.

This clone was detected only once. The chain carries TRBV12-3 or TRBV12-4 and TRBJ2-1; possibly TRBD2 for D (7 bases). Trimming took 7 bases from V and 6 from J, leaving 13 bases between them. This CDR3 has 13 residues. The CDR3 DNA reads as TGTGCCAGCACCCCCGGGGGGCTCAATGAGCAGTTCTTC. Protein sequence: CASTPGGLNEQFF.

V gene TRBV19 combines with J gene TRBJ2-2, with 8 positions matching TRBD2. The junction had 11 bases not matched to a gene; V was cut back by 3 bases and J by 5 bases. CDR1 LNHDA and CDR2 SQIVND come from the germline V gene (reference sequence). The CDR3 loop spans 17 amino acids. CDR3 sequence (DNA): TGTGCCAGTAGTATCCCCCGGGGGGGCCGAGGAACCGGGGAGCTGTTTTTT. It codes for CASSIPRGGRGTGELFF. Full variable domain (rest looked up from reference TRBV19 and TRBJ2-2): DGGITQSPKYLFRKEGQNVTLSCEQNLNHDAMYWYRQDPGQGLRLIYYSQIVNDFQKGDIAEGYSVSREKKESFPLTVTSAQKNPTAFYLCASSIPRGGRGTGELFFGEGSRLTVL.

The V gene is TRBV5-4, the J gene TRBJ1-6; a possible D gene is TRBD1 (5 bases). This CDR3 comprises 17 residues. Between the trimmed V and J ends, which lost 0 bases and 6 bases, there was a span of 16 bases. Germline CDR1 is SGHNT and CDR2 is YYREEE (reference sequence). The CDR3 nucleotides are TGTGCCAGCAGCTTGGTAGGTCGGAGGGACCTTAATTCACCCCTCCACTTT. Translating it yields CASSLVGRRDLNSPLHF.

The rearrangement links TRBV5-5 to TRBJ2-3, with D maybe TRBD1 (5 bases). This CDR3 has 17 amino acids. Trimming shortened V by 2 bases and J by 1 base, and 17 bases separated the two germline ends. Germline V gene sequence: CDR1 SGHKS, CDR2 YYEKEE (reference sequence). CDR3 loop: CASSFQGTVGGTDTQYF. The CDR3 DNA reads as TGTGCCAGCAGCTTTCAGGGCACCGTAGGAGGCACAGATACGCAGTATTTT.

V usage is TRBV7-8 and J usage is TRBJ1-4; no clear D gene. Trimming left V 1 base short and J 4 bases short, with 10 bases between. The CDR3 contains 15 residues. CDR1 and CDR2 (germline): SGHVS, FQNEAQ. DNA for the CDR3: TGTGCCAGCAGCTTAGTAGGCAGGTTTAATGAAAAACTGTTTTTT. This sequence encodes CASSLVGRFNEKLFF.